This T cell receptor (beta chain) was retrieved from a study of cytomegalovirus exposure and HLA in healthy donors. The study's findings and limits: In vitro work confirmed that three CMV-associated chains recognize CMV antigens.

About this clone itself: What it binds is not known.

Here immunoSEQ multiplex PCR was the method, and the copy in TCRdb shows in-frame clones only, minus some. The table lists tens of thousands of clones, 85% to 95% of them singletons. The donors were part of the roughly 120-subject validation cohort, which stood apart from the 666-subject first cohort. The V end lost 4 bases, the J end lost 7 bases, and 13 bases lay between the germline ends. Germline V lookup: CDR1 SQVTM, CDR2 ANQGSEA. The CDR3 extends over 13 amino acids. The receptor was isolated from a man aged 18 to 30 in good health and CMV-seronegative. This chain links TRBV29-1 with TRBJ2-2, with a tentative D call TRBD2 (5 bases). The sample consisted of PBMCs. CDR3 sequence reads: CSVARLEGGELFF. CDR3 nucleotide sequence: TGCAGCGTTGCCAGGCTCGAGGGCGGGGAGCTGTTTTTT.